This paragraph reports one T cell receptor beta chain. The data were taken from a study of T cell responses to AZD1222 COVID-19 vaccine. Profiled with immunoSEQ multiplex PCR; TCRdb holds only in-frame clones, not every one. The table shows tens of thousands of clones, with 90% to 95% occurring only once. CDR1 is SGHDT and CDR2 is YYEEEE in the germline V gene. The V and J ends lost 1 base and 4 bases respectively, with 6 bases between them. This CDR3 is 12 amino acids long. The chain combines TRBV5-6 with TRBJ2-7; D remains ambiguous. The TCR originated in an adult in good health. The sequencing used peripheral blood, collected on day 0 of AZD1222 vaccination. As DNA, the CDR3 is TGTGCCAGCAGCTTGTACTCGTACGAGCAGTACTTC. As protein: CASSLYSYEQYF.